These 15 T cell receptor beta chains originate from one sample sequenced in a study of PD-1 blockade in mismatch repair-deficient tumors. Produced via immunoSEQ multiplex PCR; TCRdb's table is partial and in-frame only. The sample lists around 100,000 clones, roughly four fifths occurring once. The sequencing here drew on peripheral blood, taken 35 to 37 weeks after starting pembrolizumab. These receptors were obtained from an adult with mismatch repair-deficient cancer.

The chain carries TRBV9 and TRBJ1-5; D is undetermined. The CDR3 is made up of 15 amino acids. Looked up from germline, CDR1 is SGDLS and CDR2 is YYNGEE. V was clipped by 0 bases and J by 0 bases, with 7 bases between them. CDR3 protein: CASSVGDYSNQPQHF. DNA of the CDR3: TGTGCCAGCAGCGTAGGGGATTATAGCAATCAGCCCCAGCATTTT.

The genes are TRBV5-1 and TRBJ1-1; 7 nucleotides line up with TRBD1. CDR3 length: 14 amino acids. Looked up from germline, CDR1 is SGHRS and CDR2 is YFSETQ. The trim removed 6 bases at V and 2 bases at J, leaving 7 bases unmatched. The CDR3 region is CASMRQGVNTEAFF. The CDR3 DNA sequence: TGCGCCAGCATGAGACAGGGAGTTAACACTGAAGCTTTCTTT. The full variable domain, its missing parts supplied by reference TRBV5-1 and TRBJ1-1, is KAGVTQTPRYLIKTRGQQVTLSCSPISGHRSVSWYQQTPGQGLQFLFEYFSETQRNKGNFPGRFSGRQFSNSRSEMNVSTLELGDSALYLCASMRQGVNTEAFFGQGTRLTVV.

The chain carries TRBV25-1 and TRBJ2-3; TRBD2 agrees at 9 bases. This CDR3 spans 15 amino acids. Per germline, CDR1 MGHDK and CDR2 SYGVNS. V shed 5 bases, J shed 4 bases, and the junction held 7 bases outside the gene matches. The CDR3 loop is CASSLAGEGADTQYF. CDR3 sequence (DNA): TGTGCCAGCAGTTTAGCGGGAGAGGGGGCAGATACGCAGTATTTT. Combining the CDR3 with reference TRBV25-1 and TRBJ2-3 gives the whole variable domain EADIYQTPRYLVIGTGKKITLECSQTMGHDKMYWYQQDPGMELHLIHYSYGVNSTEKGDLSSESTVSRIRTEHFPLTLESARPSHTSQYLCASSLAGEGADTQYFGPGTRLTVL.

The J gene is TRBJ1-1, the V gene TRBV30; 8 bases map to TRBD1. This CDR3 has 15 amino acids. Looked up from germline, CDR1 is GTSNPN and CDR2 is SVGIG (reference sequence). With V trimmed by 2 bases and J by 0 bases, 5 bases remained unmatched. CDR3 protein: CAWSWTGNLNTEAFF. CDR3 DNA sequence: TGTGCCTGGAGTTGGACAGGGAACTTGAACACTGAAGCTTTCTTT.

J is TRBJ2-3 and V is TRBV5-4; TRBD1 matches 8 bases. This CDR3 has 16 amino acids. V lost 4 bases to trimming and J lost 4 bases; unmatched junction nucleotides: 11. Looked up from germline, CDR1 is SGHNT and CDR2 is YYREEE (reference sequence). This CDR3 reads CASSPWTGWGADTQYF. In nucleotides, the CDR3 is TGTGCCAGCAGCCCTTGGACAGGGTGGGGCGCAGATACGCAGTATTTT.

The V and J genes are TRBV11-3 and TRBJ2-3; D is perhaps TRBD1 (6 bases). V gave up 5 bases and J gave up 1 base, with 16 bases separating them. The CDR3 sequence is 16 residues long. Per germline, CDR1 SGHNT and CDR2 YENEEA. The CDR3 loop is CASSLSSGAGTDTQYF. CDR3 coding DNA: TGTGCCAGCAGCCTCTCTTCAGGGGCGGGCACAGATACGCAGTATTTT. The full variable domain, in which reference TRBV11-3 and TRBJ2-3 provide the parts outside the CDR3, is EAGVVQSPRYKIIEKKQPVAFWCNPISGHNTLYWYLQNLGQGPELLIRYENEEAVDDSQLPKDRFSAERLKGVDSTLKIQPAELGDSAVYLCASSLSSGAGTDTQYFGPGTRLTVL.

The chain carries TRBV5-6 and TRBJ1-2; TRBD1 might be the D (6 bases). This CDR3 region has 13 residues. Germline assignment: CDR1 SGHDT and CDR2 YYEEEE. The V gene lost 4 bases and the J gene lost 2 bases, with 9 bases spanning the gap. The CDR3 DNA is TGTGCCAGCAGCAACACAGGGAACTATGGCTACACCTTC. Protein sequence: CASSNTGNYGYTF. Variable domain in full (rest from reference TRBV5-6 and TRBJ1-2): DAGVTQSPTHLIKTRGQQVTLRCSPKSGHDTVSWYQQALGQGPQFIFQYYEEEERQRGNFPDRFSGHQFPNYSSELNVNALLLGDSALYLCASSNTGNYGYTFGSGTRLTVV.

This clone has just a few counts. The chain links TRBV9 to TRBJ2-1, with 7 bases lining up with TRBD1. J gave up 8 bases and V 2 bases, and 13 bases lay outside the gene matches. Per germline, CDR1 SGDLS and CDR2 YYNGEE. This CDR3 contains 16 residues. The CDR3 here is CASSVSDRVGYDEQFF. CDR3 bases: TGTGCCAGCAGCGTGAGCGACAGGGTTGGTTACGATGAGCAGTTCTTC.

The chain carries TRBV11-2 and TRBJ2-5; 11 nucleotides line up with TRBD2. The J call is uncertain, as TRBJ2-7 better fits the DNA end. The germline CDR1 and CDR2 sequences are SGHAT and FQNNGV. The CDR3 covers 17 residues. Here the CDR3 reads CASSLGLAGIKAYEQYF. The CDR3 coding sequence is TGTGCCAGCAGCTTAGGACTAGCGGGAATAAAAGCCTACGAGCAGTACTTC.

The CDR3 loop is CASSLEAIGRAHEKLFF. In DNA, the CDR3 is TGTGCCAGCAGCTTAGAGGCGATCGGCAGGGCGCATGAAAAACTGTTTTTT. This rearrangement joins TRBV7-2 to TRBJ1-4, with D possibly TRBD1 on 5 matching bases. This CDR3 is 17 amino acids long. V was shortened by 1 base and J by 6 bases, with 18 bases between the two germline ends. Germline values: CDR1 SGHTA, CDR2 FQGNSA.

The chain combines TRBV7-8 with TRBJ1-2; weak D call: TRBD1 (5 bases). The germline V gene has CDR1 SGHVS and CDR2 FQNEAQ. The CDR3 is 16 residues long. V lost 5 bases and J 0 bases, leaving 16 bases between the germline ends. For the CDR3, the DNA is TGTGCCAGCAGCCCTAGCCGACAGCTAGCTAACTATGGCTACACCTTC. This sequence encodes CASSPSRQLANYGYTF.

Worth noting for this clone: This specimen includes other DNA sequences encoding the same CDR3. The J gene is TRBJ2-6, the V gene TRBV5-8; D uncertain. This CDR3 spans 13 amino acids. Looked up from germline, CDR1 is SGHTS and CDR2 is YDEGEE. The V gene lost 1 base and the J gene lost 3 bases, with 2 bases spanning the gap. The DNA of the CDR3 is TGTGCCAGCAGCTTGCGTGGGGCCAACGTCCTGACTTTC. Protein: CASSLRGANVLTF.

The chain is built from TRBV6-1 and TRBJ2-3; 10 bases are a match to TRBD1. The CDR3 contains 15 residues. Trimming removed 5 bases from V and 2 bases from J; junction bases left unmatched: 4. Germline CDR1 MNHNS, CDR2 SASEGT. CDR3 in DNA: TGTGCCAGCAGTAAGGGACAGGGGCTCACAGATACGCAGTATTTT. Encoded protein: CASSKGQGLTDTQYF.

This clone was recorded a few times. V usage is TRBV19 and J usage is TRBJ2-2; 11 bases fit TRBD1. The trim removed 4 bases at V and 5 bases at J, leaving 6 bases unmatched. This CDR3 contains 16 residues. Germline values: CDR1 LNHDA, CDR2 SQIVND (reference sequence). The CDR3 is CASSRADRGRTGELFF. The CDR3 nucleotides read TGTGCCAGTAGTAGGGCGGACAGGGGGCGTACCGGGGAGCTGTTTTTT. The variable domain in full, completed from reference TRBV19 and TRBJ2-2, reads DGGITQSPKYLFRKEGQNVTLSCEQNLNHDAMYWYRQDPGQGLRLIYYSQIVNDFQKGDIAEGYSVSREKKESFPLTVTSAQKNPTAFYLCASSRADRGRTGELFFGEGSRLTVL.

This chain links TRBV7-9 with TRBJ2-5, with a tentative D call TRBD1 (5 bases). Between the trimmed V and J ends, which lost 7 bases and 2 bases, there was a span of 14 bases. CDR1 and CDR2 from the germline V gene are SEHNR and FQNEAQ (reference sequence). The CDR3 is 14 amino acids. In DNA form, the CDR3 reads TGTGCCAGCACAAAGTTAAGGGGACAAGAGACCCAGTACTTC. It codes for CASTKLRGQETQYF.